These 17 T cell receptor beta chains were sequenced from one sample in a study of OX40 agonist ivuxolimab in advanced cancers. Sequencing was performed with immunoSEQ multiplex PCR; in TCRdb, only in-frame clones are kept and a portion is missing. The top ten hold 38% of the sample, which has about 31,000 clones, approximately 86% seen once. The specimen comprised CD4+ or CD8+ T cells sorted from blood, sampled in a trial of the OX40 agonist ivuxolimab. The receptors were sampled from an adult with an advanced solid tumor such as melanoma, head and neck, liver or kidney cancer.

The chain joins TRBV10-3 to TRBJ1-2, with D maybe TRBD1 (5 bases). There are 13 residues in the CDR3. V was pared by 3 bases and J by 3 bases, with 8 bases between. From germline, CDR1 is ENHRY and CDR2 SYGVKD. The CDR3 nucleotides are TGTGCCATCAGTGAAGGCAGGGACTATGGCTACACCTTC. Encoded protein: CAISEGRDYGYTF.

The rearrangement joins TRBV19 to TRBJ2-7; the D is unclear. The CDR3 is made up of 14 amino acids. Germline V CDR1 and CDR2: LNHDA, SQIVND (reference sequence). V lost 4 bases and J 5 bases, leaving 15 bases between the germline ends. DNA of the CDR3: TGTGCCAGTAGTAGGTCTTCCGACTTTGACGAGCAGTACTTC. As protein: CASSRSSDFDEQYF.

The chain combines TRBV19 with TRBJ2-1, with TRBD1 matching over 12 bases. CDR3 length equals 16 residues. The junction had 7 bases not matched to a gene; V was cut back by 5 bases and J by 5 bases. From germline, CDR1 is LNHDA and CDR2 SQIVND (reference sequence). The CDR3 DNA follows: TGTGCCAGTAGTCCGGGACAGGGGGCGAGGAACAATGAGCAGTTCTTC. Protein product: CASSPGQGARNNEQFF.

The chain combines TRBV27 with TRBJ2-1; 13 bases align to TRBD2. The V segment lost 4 bases and the J segment 7 bases; nucleotides outside the gene matches: 7. Germline CDR1 and CDR2: MNHEY and SMNVEV (reference sequence). The CDR3 runs to 16 residues. The CDR3 bases are TGTGCCAGCAGTTGGGGACTAGCGGGATCGGAAAATGAGCAGTTCTTC. Protein: CASSWGLAGSENEQFF.

The chain links TRBV27 to TRBJ2-3, with 7 bases lining up with TRBD1. The CDR3 extends over 15 amino acids. Looked up from germline, CDR1 is MNHEY and CDR2 is SMNVEV (reference sequence). Unmatched junction bases numbered 12, after V lost 8 bases and J lost 4 bases. The CDR3 DNA follows: TGTGCCAGCGGACCCGGGACAGTGCATTCAGATACGCAGTATTTT. As protein: CASGPGTVHSDTQYF.

This clone was seen more than once but under ten times. The rearrangement uses TRBV6-4 and TRBJ2-7; the match to TRBD2 covers 9 bases. The V and J ends lost 3 bases and 0 bases, in that order; junction bases with no gene match: 3. Per germline, CDR1 MRHNA and CDR2 SNTAGT. The CDR3 extends over 15 amino acids. The CDR3 spells CASSEAAGGSYEQYF. CDR3 DNA sequence: TGTGCCAGCAGTGAAGCAGCGGGAGGCTCCTACGAGCAGTACTTC.

Remarks on this clone: Other nucleotide sequences in the sample specify the same CDR3. The chain is built from TRBV2 and TRBJ2-7; no clear D gene. V gave up 3 bases and J gave up 4 bases, with 4 bases separating them. CDR1 SNHLY and CDR2 FYNNEI come from the germline V gene. This CDR3 region has 11 residues. The CDR3 DNA follows: TGTGCCAGCAGTGACAAATACGAGCAGTACTTC. This codes for CASSDKYEQYF.

The chain uses TRBV4-1 and TRBJ2-7, with D unresolved. With 4 bases removed from V and 0 bases from J, the gap between germline ends came to 10 bases. Germline CDR1 MGHRA, CDR2 YSYEKL. This CDR3 is built from 14 residues. The CDR3 nucleotides are TGCGCCAGCAGCCTCGAATTAAGCTCCTACGAGCAGTACTTC. Translated: CASSLELSSYEQYF.

CDR3 nucleotide sequence: TGTGCCAGCAGGCCCCGACTAGCGGGACCCAATGAGCAGTTCTTC. Amino acids: CASRPRLAGPNEQFF. The chain has TRBV28 and TRBJ2-1; 11 bases are shared with TRBD2. The CDR3 covers 15 residues. Germline V gene sequence: CDR1 MDHEN, CDR2 SYDVKM. Losses at the gene ends were 6 bases for V and 6 bases for J; bases not matched to a gene: 7.

The rearrangement joins TRBV28 to TRBJ2-2, with D unclear. V was cut by 3 bases and J by 1 base, with 3 bases left in between. Germline assignment: CDR1 MDHEN and CDR2 SYDVKM. There are 13 residues in the CDR3. The chain's CDR3 is CASSFRNTGELFF. The CDR3 nucleotides read TGTGCCAGCAGTTTCCGGAACACCGGGGAGCTGTTTTTT.

This clone was detected once. The V call is TRBV27, the J call TRBJ1-3; no clear D gene. There are 15 residues in the CDR3. V gave up 0 bases and J gave up 2 bases, with 8 bases separating them. The germline CDR1 and CDR2 sequences are MNHEY and SMNVEV (reference sequence). For the CDR3, the DNA is TGTGCCAGCAGTTTATCGAACGGGCCTGGAAACACCATATATTTT. It encodes CASSLSNGPGNTIYF.

V gene TRBV28 combines with J gene TRBJ2-1; unclear D gene. Germline CDR1 is MDHEN and CDR2 is SYDVKM. The CDR3 length is 14 residues. V was pared by 5 bases and J by 0 bases, with 8 bases between. In DNA form, the CDR3 reads TGTGCCAGCAGTCGAATGAGCTCCTACAATGAGCAGTTCTTC. Translated, it gives CASSRMSSYNEQFF.

The chain has TRBV6-4 and TRBJ2-1, with TRBD2 matching over 14 bases. The CDR3 contains 16 residues. The junction had 4 bases not matched to a gene; V was cut back by 0 bases and J by 9 bases. Germline V gene sequence: CDR1 MRHNA, CDR2 SNTAGT. The chain's CDR3 is CASSDSGLAGVTEQFF. The CDR3 nucleotides are TGTGCCAGCAGTGACTCGGGACTAGCGGGAGTCACTGAGCAGTTCTTC.

This rearrangement joins TRBV6-1 to TRBJ2-7, with 9 bases aligning to TRBD2. From germline, CDR1 is MNHNS and CDR2 SASEGT. The V and J ends lost 8 bases and 1 base, in that order; junction bases with no gene match: 3. This CDR3 contains 13 residues. CDR3 in DNA: TGTGCCAGCCGGACTAGCGAATCCTACGAGCAGTACTTC. Translating gives CASRTSESYEQYF.

The V and J genes are TRBV30 and TRBJ1-4, with D unclear. Between the trimmed V and J ends, which lost 2 bases and 8 bases, there was a span of 15 bases. Germline lookup yields CDR1 GTSNPN and CDR2 SVGIG (reference sequence). The CDR3 consists of 14 residues. The CDR3 loop reads CAWSRGVGYEKLFF. The CDR3 DNA reads as TGTGCCTGGAGTCGAGGAGTCGGGTACGAAAAACTGTTTTTT. Full variable domain (rest looked up from reference TRBV30 and TRBJ1-4): SQTIHQWPATLVQPVGSPLSLECTVEGTSNPNLYWYRQAAGRGLQLLFYSVGIGQISSEVPQNLSASRPQDRQFILSSKKLLLSDSGFYLCAWSRGVGYEKLFFGSGTQLSVL.

The table lists this clone with a few counts. The chain couples TRBV2 to TRBJ2-7, with D tentatively TRBD2 (5 bases). CDR3 length: 16 amino acids. Trimming left V 8 bases short and J 3 bases short, with 23 bases between. Germline lookup yields CDR1 SNHLY and CDR2 FYNNEI. DNA for the CDR3: TGTGCCAGCTCAACCAATTCCGAGGGAATATTCTACGAGCAGTACTTC. Translated, it gives CASSTNSEGIFYEQYF.

Comment on this clone: At one of its ends the junction is not consistent with the germline gene, which may arise from a read error. Different DNA sequences within this sample yield the same CDR3. This CDR3 is CASSFLTGGIYNEQFF. The CDR3 nucleotides are TGTGCCAGTAGCTTCCTGACAGGGGGAATCTACAATGAGCAGTTCTTC. V gene TRBV5-6 combines with J gene TRBJ2-1; 9 bases agree with TRBD1. There are 16 residues in the CDR3. Germline V CDR1 and CDR2: SGHDT, YYEEEE.